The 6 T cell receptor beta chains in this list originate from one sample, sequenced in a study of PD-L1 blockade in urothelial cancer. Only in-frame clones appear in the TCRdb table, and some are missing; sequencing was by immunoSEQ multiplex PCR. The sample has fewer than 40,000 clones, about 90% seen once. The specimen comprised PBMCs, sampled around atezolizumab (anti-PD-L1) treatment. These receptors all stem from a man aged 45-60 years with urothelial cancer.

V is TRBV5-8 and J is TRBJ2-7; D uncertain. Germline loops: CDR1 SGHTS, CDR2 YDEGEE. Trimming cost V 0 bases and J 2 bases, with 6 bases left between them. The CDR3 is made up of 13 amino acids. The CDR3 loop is CASSLAVAYEQYF. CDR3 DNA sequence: TGTGCCAGCAGCTTGGCAGTTGCCTACGAGCAGTACTTC.

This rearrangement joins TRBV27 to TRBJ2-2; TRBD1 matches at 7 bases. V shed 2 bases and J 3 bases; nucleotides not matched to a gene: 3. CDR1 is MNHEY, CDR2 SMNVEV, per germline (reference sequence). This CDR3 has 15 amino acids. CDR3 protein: CASSLTGVYTGELFF. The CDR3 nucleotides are TGTGCCAGCAGTTTAACAGGGGTCTACACCGGGGAGCTGTTTTTT.

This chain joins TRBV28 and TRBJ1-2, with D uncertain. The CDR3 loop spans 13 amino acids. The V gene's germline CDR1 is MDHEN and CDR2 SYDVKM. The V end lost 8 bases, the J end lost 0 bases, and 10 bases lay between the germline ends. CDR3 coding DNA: TGTGCCAGCCTGGCACCAGCTAACTATGGCTACACCTTC. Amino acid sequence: CASLAPANYGYTF.

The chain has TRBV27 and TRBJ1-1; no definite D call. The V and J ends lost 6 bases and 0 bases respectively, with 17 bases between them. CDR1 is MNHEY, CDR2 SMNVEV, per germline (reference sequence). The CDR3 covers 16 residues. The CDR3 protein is CASSPRGGLLNTEAFF. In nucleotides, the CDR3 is TGTGCCAGCAGCCCACGGGGTGGGTTGTTGAACACTGAAGCTTTCTTT.

CDR3 DNA: TGTGCCAGCGGGGCCGGGGGCCCTAGCGGAGTGCAGTACTTC. Translation: CASGAGGPSGVQYF. The V gene is TRBV27, the J gene TRBJ2-7; perhaps TRBD2 as D (7 bases). The V end lost 8 bases, the J end lost 9 bases, and 23 bases lay between the germline ends. Per the germline V gene, CDR1 is MNHEY and CDR2 is SMNVEV (reference sequence). CDR3 length: 14 residues.

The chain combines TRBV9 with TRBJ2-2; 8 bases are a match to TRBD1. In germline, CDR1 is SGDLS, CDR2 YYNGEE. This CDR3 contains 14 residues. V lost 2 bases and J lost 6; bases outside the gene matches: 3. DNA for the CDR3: TGTGCCAGCAGCGTCACAGGGGGGCCCGGGGAGCTGTTTTTT. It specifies CASSVTGGPGELFF.